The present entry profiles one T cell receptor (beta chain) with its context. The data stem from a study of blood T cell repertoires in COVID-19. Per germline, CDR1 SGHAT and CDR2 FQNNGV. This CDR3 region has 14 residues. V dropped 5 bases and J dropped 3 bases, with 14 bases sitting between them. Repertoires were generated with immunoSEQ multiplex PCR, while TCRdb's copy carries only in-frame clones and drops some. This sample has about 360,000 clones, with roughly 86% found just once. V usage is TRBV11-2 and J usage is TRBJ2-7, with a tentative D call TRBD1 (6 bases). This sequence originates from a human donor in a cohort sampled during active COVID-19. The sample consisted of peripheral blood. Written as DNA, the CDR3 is TGTGCCAGCAGCCCTCGGGACAACCACTACGAGCAGTACTTC. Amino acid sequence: CASSPRDNHYEQYF.